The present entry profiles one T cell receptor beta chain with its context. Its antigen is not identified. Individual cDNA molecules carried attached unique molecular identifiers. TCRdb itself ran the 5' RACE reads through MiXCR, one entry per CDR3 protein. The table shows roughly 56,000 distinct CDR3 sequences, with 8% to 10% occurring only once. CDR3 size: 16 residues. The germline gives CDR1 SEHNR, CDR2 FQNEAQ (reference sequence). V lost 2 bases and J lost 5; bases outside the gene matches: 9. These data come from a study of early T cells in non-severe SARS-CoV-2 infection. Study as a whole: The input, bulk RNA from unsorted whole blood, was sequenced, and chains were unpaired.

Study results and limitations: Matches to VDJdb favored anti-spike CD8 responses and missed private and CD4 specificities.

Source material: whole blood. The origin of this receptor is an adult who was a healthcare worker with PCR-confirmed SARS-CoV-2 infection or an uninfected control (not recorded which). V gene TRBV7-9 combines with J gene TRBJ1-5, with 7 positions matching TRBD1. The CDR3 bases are TGTGCCAGCAGCTTACAGCGACCGACAGGGTATCAGCCCCAGCATTTT. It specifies CASSLQRPTGYQPQHF.